This is a list of T cell receptor beta chains from one sample in a study of identical twins. TCRdb re-called the 5' RACE reads through MiXCR, storing one row per CDR3 protein. Seen here are around 530,000 distinct CDR3 sequences, over 12% observed once, and the top ten hold roughly 0.44%. These sequences were also reported in another study, on yellow fever vaccine responses in identical twins.

Sequenced input: CD4+ T cells sorted from blood. The receptors derive from a woman between 18 and 29 years old in good health. The CDR3 runs from the conserved cysteine through the conserved F or W. The order of the fields is J gene, D gene, V gene, clone size, CDR3 protein, CDR3 DNA. The D gene is left open where the match is weak. A row's size may be missing; if present it is once, few, many or a size class.

j_gene: TRBJ2-4
d_gene: NA
v_gene: TRBV4-1
abundance: NA
CDR3aa: CASSRFGDIQYF
CDR3nt: TGCGCCAGCAGCCGTTTTGGGGACATTCAGTACTTC

j_gene: TRBJ2-1
d_gene: TRBD1
v_gene: TRBV6-1
abundance: once
CDR3aa: CASSDRDSQNEQFF
CDR3nt: TGTGCCAGCAGTGACCGGGACAGTCAAAATGAGCAGTTCTTC

j_gene: TRBJ2-5
d_gene: NA
v_gene: TRBV20-1
abundance: few
CDR3aa: CSARVVPGFGFQETQYF
CDR3nt: TGCAGTGCTAGAGTTGTACCCGGCTTTGGGTTCCAAGAGACCCAGTACTTC

j_gene: TRBJ2-4
d_gene: NA
v_gene: TRBV28
abundance: few
CDR3aa: CASRPSGSGRLAKNIQYF
CDR3nt: TGTGCCAGCAGACCCTCCGGTAGCGGAAGACTAGCCAAAAACATTCAGTACTTC

j_gene: TRBJ1-1
d_gene: TRBD1
v_gene: TRBV5-1
abundance: few
CDR3aa: CASSTGTGGWTEAFF
CDR3nt: TGCGCCAGCAGCACGGGAACAGGGGGCTGGACTGAAGCTTTCTTT

j_gene: TRBJ1-6
d_gene: NA
v_gene: TRBV6-5
abundance: few
CDR3aa: CASSYDRWRSPLHF
CDR3nt: TGTGCCAGCAGTTACGACAGGTGGCGTTCACCCCTCCACTTT

j_gene: TRBJ2-1
d_gene: TRBD2
v_gene: TRBV11-2
abundance: few
CDR3aa: CASSLISLAGRLTYNEQFF
CDR3nt: TGTGCCAGCAGCTTAATCTCCCTAGCGGGTCGACTTACCTACAATGAGCAGTTCTTC

j_gene: TRBJ2-3
d_gene: TRBD2
v_gene: TRBV10-3
abundance: few
CDR3aa: CAIAGTRAPDTQYF
CDR3nt: TGTGCCATCGCCGGGACTAGGGCGCCAGATACGCAGTATTTT

j_gene: TRBJ2-5
d_gene: TRBD2
v_gene: TRBV5-1
abundance: NA
CDR3aa: CASRQTSGRETQYF
CDR3nt: TGCGCCAGCAGACAGACTAGCGGGAGAGAGACCCAGTACTTC

j_gene: TRBJ2-2
d_gene: TRBD1
v_gene: TRBV12-3/TRBV12-4
abundance: many
CDR3aa: CASSFPMGQGVVGELFF
CDR3nt: TGTGCCAGCAGTTTCCCGATGGGACAGGGGGTTGTCGGGGAGCTGTTTTTT

j_gene: TRBJ2-1
d_gene: TRBD2
v_gene: TRBV5-1
abundance: NA
CDR3aa: CASSLTTSGVYNEQFF
CDR3nt: TGCGCCAGCAGCTTGACGACTAGCGGGGTTTACAATGAGCAGTTCTTC

j_gene: TRBJ2-5
d_gene: TRBD1
v_gene: TRBV7-7
abundance: few
CDR3aa: CASSMNRGETQYF
CDR3nt: TGTGCCAGCAGCATGAACAGGGGAGAGACCCAGTACTTC

j_gene: TRBJ2-1
d_gene: TRBD2
v_gene: TRBV10-3
abundance: few
CDR3aa: CAIRVAGGSYNEQFF
CDR3nt: TGTGCCATCAGGGTAGCGGGGGGTTCCTACAATGAGCAGTTCTTC

j_gene: TRBJ2-3
d_gene: NA
v_gene: TRBV10-3
abundance: NA
CDR3aa: CAISSVGDTQYF
CDR3nt: TGTGCCATCTCCAGTGTGGGGGATACGCAGTATTTT

j_gene: TRBJ1-6
d_gene: NA
v_gene: TRBV20-1
abundance: few
CDR3aa: CSALRNNSPLHF
CDR3nt: TGCAGTGCCCTCAGAAATAATTCACCCCTCCACTTT

j_gene: TRBJ2-1
d_gene: NA
v_gene: TRBV9
abundance: few
CDR3aa: CASGSGSKGLSYNEQFF
CDR3nt: TGTGCCAGCGGATCGGGATCTAAGGGCCTCTCCTACAATGAGCAGTTCTTC

j_gene: TRBJ2-7
d_gene: NA
v_gene: TRBV15
abundance: NA
CDR3aa: CATSRDPSPAYEQYF
CDR3nt: TGTGCCACCAGCAGAGACCCTAGTCCAGCCTACGAGCAGTACTTC

j_gene: TRBJ2-7
d_gene: TRBD2
v_gene: TRBV25-1
abundance: NA
CDR3aa: CASSGLAGGPEQYF
CDR3nt: TGTGCCAGCAGTGGACTAGCGGGAGGCCCCGAGCAGTACTTC

j_gene: TRBJ2-1
d_gene: NA
v_gene: TRBV29-1
abundance: NA
CDR3aa: CSVEWGISYNEQFF
CDR3nt: TGCAGCGTTGAATGGGGAATCTCCTACAATGAGCAGTTCTTC

j_gene: TRBJ1-1
d_gene: TRBD1
v_gene: TRBV5-1
abundance: few
CDR3aa: CASSKQQGALEAFF
CDR3nt: TGCGCCAGCAGCAAACAACAGGGGGCTCTTGAAGCTTTCTTT

j_gene: TRBJ2-1
d_gene: TRBD2
v_gene: TRBV10-3
abundance: few
CDR3aa: CAISGGAESYNEQFF
CDR3nt: TGTGCCATCTCGGGGGGGGCAGAGAGCTACAATGAGCAGTTCTTC

j_gene: TRBJ2-2
d_gene: NA
v_gene: TRBV11-3
abundance: NA
CDR3aa: CATRAGIGPGELFF
CDR3nt: TGTGCCACCAGGGCGGGTATTGGTCCCGGGGAGCTGTTTTTT

j_gene: TRBJ2-1
d_gene: TRBD2
v_gene: TRBV6-2/TRBV6-3
abundance: many
CDR3aa: CASSTPTSGRALGSYNEQFF
CDR3nt: TGTGCCAGCAGTACCCCGACTAGCGGGAGGGCCCTTGGCTCCTACAATGAGCAGTTCTTC

j_gene: TRBJ1-6
d_gene: NA
v_gene: TRBV12-5
abundance: few
CDR3aa: CASGLSGYSPLHF
CDR3nt: TGTGCTAGTGGTTTGTCTGGGTATTCACCCCTCCACTTT

j_gene: TRBJ2-1
d_gene: NA
v_gene: TRBV7-8
abundance: NA
CDR3aa: CASSFQQPDYNEQFF
CDR3nt: TGTGCCAGCAGCTTCCAACAACCCGACTACAATGAGCAGTTCTTC

j_gene: TRBJ2-3
d_gene: TRBD2
v_gene: TRBV20-1
abundance: NA
CDR3aa: CSARRTSGTGGTDTQYF
CDR3nt: TGCAGTGCGCGGAGGACTAGCGGGACGGGGGGCACAGATACGCAGTATTTT

j_gene: TRBJ2-1
d_gene: TRBD2
v_gene: TRBV5-1
abundance: NA
CDR3aa: CASKSGVEQFF
CDR3nt: TGCGCCAGCAAAAGCGGGGTTGAGCAGTTCTTC

j_gene: TRBJ2-3
d_gene: NA
v_gene: TRBV20-1
abundance: few
CDR3aa: CSANGQAPTDTQYF
CDR3nt: TGCAGTGCTAATGGTCAGGCCCCCACAGATACGCAGTATTTT

j_gene: TRBJ2-4
d_gene: NA
v_gene: TRBV6-1
abundance: few
CDR3aa: CASSRTLSENIQYF
CDR3nt: TGTGCCAGCAGTCGGACCTTGTCGGAAAACATTCAGTACTTC

j_gene: TRBJ2-3
d_gene: NA
v_gene: TRBV10-3
abundance: NA
CDR3aa: CAISERYTDTQYF
CDR3nt: TGTGCCATCAGTGAGAGGTACACAGATACGCAGTATTTT

j_gene: TRBJ2-6
d_gene: NA
v_gene: TRBV10-3
abundance: NA
CDR3aa: CAISVHPASGANVLTF
CDR3nt: TGTGCCATCAGTGTCCATCCAGCCTCTGGGGCCAACGTCCTGACTTTC

j_gene: TRBJ2-7
d_gene: NA
v_gene: TRBV7-9
abundance: once
CDR3aa: CASSPGLLFWSYEQYF
CDR3nt: TGTGCCAGCAGCCCGGGACTCCTTTTCTGGTCCTACGAGCAGTACTTC

j_gene: TRBJ2-1
d_gene: NA
v_gene: TRBV2
abundance: few
CDR3aa: CASSFPGSYGSSEQFF
CDR3nt: TGTGCCAGCAGTTTTCCGGGATCATATGGTTCATCTGAGCAGTTCTTC

j_gene: TRBJ2-1
d_gene: NA
v_gene: TRBV7-9
abundance: NA
CDR3aa: CASSATTGPSSYNEQFF
CDR3nt: TGTGCCAGCAGCGCGACGACAGGCCCGAGCTCCTACAATGAGCAGTTCTTC

j_gene: TRBJ2-6
d_gene: NA
v_gene: TRBV5-1
abundance: few
CDR3aa: CASSQSDSTSGANVLTF
CDR3nt: TGCGCCAGCAGCCAATCCGACAGTACCTCTGGGGCCAACGTCCTGACTTTC

j_gene: TRBJ2-5
d_gene: TRBD1
v_gene: TRBV28
abundance: NA
CDR3aa: CATSQGIETQYF
CDR3nt: TGTGCCACTTCACAGGGGATTGAGACCCAGTACTTC

j_gene: TRBJ2-7
d_gene: NA
v_gene: TRBV24-1
abundance: few
CDR3aa: CATSEGGLYEQYF
CDR3nt: TGTGCCACCAGTGAGGGGGGGCTCTACGAGCAGTACTTC

j_gene: TRBJ2-1
d_gene: TRBD2
v_gene: TRBV4-1
abundance: few
CDR3aa: CASSQATSGSNEQFF
CDR3nt: TGCGCCAGCAGCCAAGCCACTAGCGGGAGCAATGAGCAGTTCTTC

j_gene: TRBJ2-1
d_gene: NA
v_gene: TRBV18
abundance: NA
CDR3aa: CASSPNSYNEQFF
CDR3nt: TGTGCCAGCTCACCTAACAGTTACAATGAGCAGTTCTTC

j_gene: TRBJ2-1
d_gene: TRBD1
v_gene: TRBV15
abundance: NA
CDR3aa: CATSRTGTGGFYEQFF
CDR3nt: TGTGCCACCAGCAGAACCGGGACAGGGGGCTTCTATGAGCAGTTCTTC

j_gene: TRBJ1-2
d_gene: NA
v_gene: TRBV6-9
abundance: NA
CDR3aa: CASSYSGGNYGYTF
CDR3nt: TGTGCCAGCAGTTATTCAGGCGGAAACTATGGCTACACCTTC

j_gene: TRBJ2-3
d_gene: TRBD2
v_gene: TRBV29-1
abundance: few
CDR3aa: CSVHGTGGGDTQYF
CDR3nt: TGCAGCGTTCATGGGACGGGAGGGGGAGATACGCAGTATTTT

j_gene: TRBJ1-1
d_gene: TRBD1
v_gene: TRBV3-1
abundance: few
CDR3aa: CASSHYGTANTEAFF
CDR3nt: TGTGCCAGCAGCCACTACGGGACAGCGAACACTGAAGCTTTCTTT

j_gene: TRBJ1-5
d_gene: NA
v_gene: TRBV20-1
abundance: NA
CDR3aa: CSARATGEPQHF
CDR3nt: TGCAGTGCCCGGGCCACAGGAGAGCCCCAGCATTTT

j_gene: TRBJ2-5
d_gene: NA
v_gene: TRBV28
abundance: few
CDR3aa: CASSFRNRVAETQYF
CDR3nt: TGTGCCAGCAGTTTTCGAAACAGGGTTGCGGAGACCCAGTACTTC

j_gene: TRBJ2-1
d_gene: TRBD2
v_gene: TRBV4-1
abundance: NA
CDR3aa: CASSRQGSGTSGRAVDEQFF
CDR3nt: TGCGCCAGCAGCCGCCAAGGATCCGGGACTAGCGGGAGGGCCGTCGATGAGCAGTTCTTC

j_gene: TRBJ2-1
d_gene: TRBD2
v_gene: TRBV6-2/TRBV6-3
abundance: few
CDR3aa: CASSFNPGLAGEYNEQFF
CDR3nt: TGTGCCAGCAGCTTCAATCCGGGACTAGCGGGAGAGTACAATGAGCAGTTCTTC

j_gene: TRBJ1-4
d_gene: NA
v_gene: TRBV20-1
abundance: few
CDR3aa: CSARPGVTNEKLFF
CDR3nt: TGCAGTGCTAGGCCCGGCGTAACTAATGAAAAACTGTTTTTT